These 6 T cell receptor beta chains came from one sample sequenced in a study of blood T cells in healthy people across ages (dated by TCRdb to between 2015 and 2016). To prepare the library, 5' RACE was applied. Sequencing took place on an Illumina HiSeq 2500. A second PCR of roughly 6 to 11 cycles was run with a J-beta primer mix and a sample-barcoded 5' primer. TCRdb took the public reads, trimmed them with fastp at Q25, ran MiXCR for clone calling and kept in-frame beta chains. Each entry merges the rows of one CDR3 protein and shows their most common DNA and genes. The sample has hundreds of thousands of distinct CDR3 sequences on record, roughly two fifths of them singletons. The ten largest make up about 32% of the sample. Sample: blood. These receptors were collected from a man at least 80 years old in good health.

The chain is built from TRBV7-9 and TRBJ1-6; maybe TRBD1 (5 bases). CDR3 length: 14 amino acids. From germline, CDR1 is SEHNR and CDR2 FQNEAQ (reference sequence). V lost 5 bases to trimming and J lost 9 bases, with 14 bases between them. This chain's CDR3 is CASSPGPGGSPLHF. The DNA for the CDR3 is TGTGCCAGCAGCCCCGGACCCGGGGGTTCACCCCTCCACTTT. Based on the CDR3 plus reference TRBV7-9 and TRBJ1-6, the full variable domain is DTGVSQNPRHKITKRGQNVTFRCDPISEHNRLYWYRQTLGQGPEFLTYFQNEAQLEKSRLLSDRFSAERPKGSFSTLEIQRTEQGDSAMYLCASSPGPGGSPLHFGNGTRLTVT.

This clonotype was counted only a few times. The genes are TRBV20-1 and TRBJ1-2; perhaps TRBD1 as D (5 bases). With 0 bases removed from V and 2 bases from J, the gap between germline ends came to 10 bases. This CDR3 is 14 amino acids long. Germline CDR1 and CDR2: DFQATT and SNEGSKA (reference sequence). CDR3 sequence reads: CSARDSGRNYGYTF. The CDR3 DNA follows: TGCAGTGCTAGAGATTCGGGACGGAACTATGGCTACACCTTC.

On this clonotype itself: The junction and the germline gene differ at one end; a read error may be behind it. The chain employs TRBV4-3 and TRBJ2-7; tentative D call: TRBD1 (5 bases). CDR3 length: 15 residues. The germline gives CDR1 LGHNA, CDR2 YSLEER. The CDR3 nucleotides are TGCGCCAGCAGCCAGACAGCCTTTAACTCCTACGAGCGGTACTTC. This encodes CASSQTAFNSYERYF.

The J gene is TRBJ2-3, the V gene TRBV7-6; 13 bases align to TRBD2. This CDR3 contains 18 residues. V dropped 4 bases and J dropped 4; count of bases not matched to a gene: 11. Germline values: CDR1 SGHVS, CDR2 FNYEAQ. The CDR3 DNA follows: TGTGCCAGCAGCTCACCGGAACTAGCGGGAGGGCTATCAGATACGCAGTATTTT. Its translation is CASSSPELAGGLSDTQYF.

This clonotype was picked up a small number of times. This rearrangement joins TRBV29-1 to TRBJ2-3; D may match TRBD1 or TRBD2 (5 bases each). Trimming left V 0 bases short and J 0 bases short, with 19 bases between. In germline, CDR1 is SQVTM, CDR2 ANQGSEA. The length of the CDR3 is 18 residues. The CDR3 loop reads CSVEENGVSTGSTDTQYF. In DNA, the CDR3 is TGCAGCGTTGAAGAAAACGGGGTTTCAACAGGTAGCACAGATACGCAGTATTTT.

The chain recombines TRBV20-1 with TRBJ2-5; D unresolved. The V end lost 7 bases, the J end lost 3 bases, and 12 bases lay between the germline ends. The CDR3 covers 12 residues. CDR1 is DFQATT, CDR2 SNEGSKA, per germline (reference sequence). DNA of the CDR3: TGCAGTGGTTGGAAAGTGGAAGAGACCCAGTACTTC. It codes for CSGWKVEETQYF.